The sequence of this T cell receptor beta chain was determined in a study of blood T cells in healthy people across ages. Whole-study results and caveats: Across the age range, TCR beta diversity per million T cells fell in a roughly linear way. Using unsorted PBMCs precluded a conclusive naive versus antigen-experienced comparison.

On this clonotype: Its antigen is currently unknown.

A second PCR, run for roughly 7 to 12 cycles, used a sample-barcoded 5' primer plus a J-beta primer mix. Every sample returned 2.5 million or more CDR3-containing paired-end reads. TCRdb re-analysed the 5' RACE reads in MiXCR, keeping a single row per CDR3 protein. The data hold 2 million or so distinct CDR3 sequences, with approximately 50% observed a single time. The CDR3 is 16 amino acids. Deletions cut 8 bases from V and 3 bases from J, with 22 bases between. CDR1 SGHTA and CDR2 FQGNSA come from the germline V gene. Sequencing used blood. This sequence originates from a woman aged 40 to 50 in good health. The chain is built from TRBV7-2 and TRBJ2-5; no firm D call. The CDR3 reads CASRPGGKRSKETQYF. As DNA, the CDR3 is TGTGCCAGCCGTCCGGGCGGAAAAAGATCAAAAGAGACCCAGTACTTC. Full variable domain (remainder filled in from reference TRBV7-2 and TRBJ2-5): GAGVSQSPSNKVTEKGKDVELRCDPISGHTALYWYRQSLGQGLEFLIYFQGNSAPDKSGLPSDRFSAERTGGSVSTLTIQRTQQEDSAVYLCASRPGGKRSKETQYFGPGTRLLVL.